The following is a T cell receptor beta chain sequence with its context. The antigen is not known. This record belongs to a study of OX40 agonist ivuxolimab in advanced cancers. General study findings and limits: The antigen specificity of the peripheral T cells (those that were expanded) was not determined. Expanded clones were, on average, more numerous in CD8+ T cells than in CD4+.

Patients were excluded for autoimmune disease history or systemic immunosuppression. TCRdb's copy holds only in-frame clones and misses some; the assay was immunoSEQ multiplex PCR. The table includes more than 50,000 clones, around 85% detected once. J was trimmed by 8 bases and V by 7 bases; bases with no gene match: 6. CDR1 and CDR2 from the germline V gene are SQVTM and ANQGSEA. The length of the CDR3 is 14 residues. This clonotype was obtained from an adult with an advanced solid tumor such as melanoma, head and neck, liver or kidney cancer. The sample in question was CD4+ or CD8+ T cells sorted from blood, obtained in a trial of the OX40 agonist ivuxolimab. The genes are TRBV29-1 and TRBJ2-3; 16 nucleotides agree with TRBD2. The CDR3 loop is CSEGLAGGKGTQYF. The CDR3, as DNA: TGCAGCGAGGGACTAGCGGGGGGGAAGGGTACGCAGTATTTT.